The 15 T cell receptor beta chains presented below share a single source sample, sequenced in a study of CD8 T cells in ankylosing spondylitis (dated by TCRdb to about 2017). Library method: 5' RACE. Instrument on record: Illumina HiSeq 2500. The raw public reads went through TCRdb reprocessing: fastp at Q25, MiXCR clone calling, in-frame beta chains kept. When rows share a CDR3 protein, they turn into one entry using the most common DNA and genes. This sample lists some 39,000 distinct CDR3 sequences; around 15% were detected once. The ten largest clones add up to 32% of the sample. Material: synovial fluid, either unsorted or a sorted T cell fraction (not recorded which). Receptors were obtained from a male donor with ankylosing spondylitis.

This chain connects TRBV6-4 to TRBJ2-2; 9 bases agree with TRBD1. The CDR3 contains 15 residues. The V and J ends lost 7 bases and 4 bases, in that order; junction bases with no gene match: 7. Per the germline V gene, CDR1 is MRHNA and CDR2 is SNTAGT. This CDR3 reads CASTSGQGSTGELFF. In DNA, the CDR3 is TGTGCCAGCACCTCCGGACAGGGGAGCACCGGGGAGCTGTTTTTT.

The chain links TRBV6-1 to TRBJ2-7; 7 bases match TRBD1. Trimming at V came to 7 bases and at J to 7 bases, leaving 22 bases not matched to a gene. Germline CDR1 and CDR2: MNHNS and SASEGT. The CDR3 has 17 amino acids. This CDR3 reads CASTTKEPGQTYVEQYF. CDR3 coding DNA: TGTGCCAGCACCACAAAAGAGCCGGGACAGACGTACGTTGAGCAGTACTTC.

This clonotype was counted only a few times. The chain employs TRBV5-5 and TRBJ2-7; 7 positions agree with TRBD1. This CDR3 has 18 residues. Unmatched junction bases numbered 17, after V lost 3 bases and J lost 2 bases. The germline gives CDR1 SGHKS, CDR2 YYEKEE (reference sequence). Written as DNA, the CDR3 is TGTGCCAGCAGCTCCCCCTTTCGTCCCTACAGGGGAGCCTACGAGCAGTACTTC. Protein sequence: CASSSPFRPYRGAYEQYF.

The gene calls are TRBV7-2 and TRBJ2-7, with D maybe TRBD2 (6 bases). Germline CDR1 and CDR2: SGHTA and FQGNSA. Trimming cost V 5 bases and J 2 bases, with 13 bases left between them. This CDR3 is built from 14 residues. The CDR3, as DNA: TGTGCCAGCAGCGTTAGCGGACTGCCCTACGAGCAGTACTTC. It is translated as CASSVSGLPYEQYF.

The chain links TRBV5-6 to TRBJ1-1, with D hard to call. The germline gives CDR1 SGHDT, CDR2 YYEEEE. The V gene lost 0 bases and the J gene lost 5 bases, with 11 bases spanning the gap. The CDR3 is 14 residues long. The CDR3 DNA follows: TGTGCCAGCAGCTTGGAGTCACTTAGGACTGAAGCTTTCTTT. This codes for CASSLESLRTEAFF.

This clonotype showed up just a few times. This chain uses TRBV5-1 with TRBJ1-1; D perhaps matches TRBD1 (5 bases). From germline, CDR1 is SGHRS and CDR2 YFSETQ. The V gene lost 2 bases and the J gene lost 2 bases, with 10 bases spanning the gap. CDR3 length equals 14 residues. The CDR3 DNA reads TGCGCCAGCAGCTTTTTTCAGGGCAACACTGAAGCTTTCTTT. It translates to CASSFFQGNTEAFF.

This clonotype was seen many times. The chain links TRBV29-1 to TRBJ1-1; D is unclear. The CDR3 contains 10 residues. V lost 4 bases, J lost 4 bases, and 4 bases lay in between. Germline V CDR1 and CDR2: SQVTM, ANQGSEA. CDR3 DNA: TGCAGCGTTGTATTCACTGAAGCTTTCTTT. Residues: CSVVFTEAFF.

This clonotype was seen repeatedly, ten times or more. The chain couples TRBV12-3 or TRBV12-4 to TRBJ1-2; D is ambiguous. Trimming left V 3 bases short and J 2 bases short, with 13 bases between. The CDR3 totals 15 residues. Here the CDR3 reads CASSFVPRLNYGYTF. CDR3 DNA: TGTGCCAGCAGTTTTGTCCCCAGACTGAACTATGGCTACACCTTC.

This clonotype occurred a few times. V is TRBV28 and J is TRBJ2-2; unclear D gene. Trimming stripped 6 bases from V and 6 bases from J, with 14 bases between. The CDR3 covers 14 residues. Germline V gene sequence: CDR1 MDHEN, CDR2 SYDVKM. CDR3 residues: CASSPPDYPGELFF. CDR3 bases: TGTGCCAGCAGCCCCCCAGATTACCCCGGGGAGCTGTTTTTT. Variable domain in full (rest from reference TRBV28 and TRBJ2-2): DVKVTQSSRYLVKRTGEKVFLECVQDMDHENMFWYRQDPGLGLRLIYFSYDVKMKEKGDIPEGYSVSREKKERFSLILESASTNQTSMYLCASSPPDYPGELFFGEGSRLTVL.

V usage is TRBV5-1 and J usage is TRBJ1-6, with 10 bases matching TRBD1. J gave up 12 bases and V 4 bases, and 10 bases lay outside the gene matches. The V gene's germline CDR1 is SGHRS and CDR2 YFSETQ. This CDR3 region has 15 residues. As DNA, the CDR3 is TGCGCCAGCAGCACCGGGACAGGGGAAATACTACCCCTCCACTTT. Translating gives CASSTGTGEILPLHF.

This clonotype was found many times. J is TRBJ1-2 and V is TRBV20-1; tentatively, D is TRBD1 (6 bases). Looked up from germline, CDR1 is DFQATT and CDR2 is SNEGSKA (reference sequence). CDR3 length: 15 residues. The V end lost 0 bases, the J end lost 5 bases, and 16 bases lay between the germline ends. CDR3 amino acids: CSARDPGGAMYGYTF. In nucleotides, the CDR3 is TGCAGTGCTAGAGATCCGGGGGGCGCGATGTATGGCTACACCTTC.

The J gene is TRBJ1-1, the V gene TRBV29-1; the D is unclear. This CDR3 is built from 13 residues. CDR1 is SQVTM and CDR2 is ANQGSEA in the germline V gene. Trimming took 0 bases from V and 1 from J, leaving 6 bases between them. Here the CDR3 reads CSVEDPGNTEAFF. The CDR3 coding sequence is TGCAGCGTTGAAGACCCAGGGAACACTGAAGCTTTCTTT.

This chain connects TRBV7-4 to TRBJ2-1; D is perhaps TRBD1 (7 bases). Trimming cost V 5 bases and J 0 bases, with 20 bases left between them. CDR3 length: 18 residues. The V gene's germline CDR1 is SGHVT and CDR2 SQSDAQ. The CDR3 sequence: CASSHGGEQGSSYNEQFF. CDR3 sequence (DNA): TGTGCCAGCAGCCACGGGGGAGAACAGGGGAGCTCCTACAATGAGCAGTTCTTC. Together with reference TRBV7-4 and TRBJ2-1, the CDR3 gives the full variable domain: GAGVSQSPRYKVAKRGRDVALRCDSISGHVTLYWYRQTLGQGSEVLTYSQSDAQRDKSGRPSGRFSAERPERSVSTLKIQRTEQGDSAVYLCASSHGGEQGSSYNEQFFGPGTRLTVL.

This clonotype was counted at least ten times. The rearrangement joins TRBV28 to TRBJ1-5; perhaps TRBD1 as D (6 bases). Deletions cut 3 bases from V and 1 base from J, with 7 bases between. The CDR3 extends over 14 amino acids. In germline, CDR1 is MDHEN, CDR2 SYDVKM. The CDR3 sequence is CASSFGQSNQPQHF. CDR3 in DNA: TGTGCCAGCAGTTTCGGACAGAGCAATCAGCCCCAGCATTTT.

This clonotype was observed at least ten times. The rearrangement joins TRBV29-1 to TRBJ2-7, with 9 bases matching TRBD2. Germline values: CDR1 SQVTM, CDR2 ANQGSEA. Trimming at V came to 6 bases and at J to 3 bases, leaving 9 bases not matched to a gene. The CDR3 length is 14 residues. CDR3 sequence (DNA): TGCAGCGTCTCGGCGGGGGGGCGATTCTACGAGCAGTACTTC. Residues: CSVSAGGRFYEQYF.